These 5 T cell receptor beta chains came from one sample sequenced in a study of blood T cell repertoires in COVID-19. The method was immunoSEQ multiplex PCR; TCRdb's version includes in-frame clones alone and lacks a portion of them. The sample carries approximately 100,000 clones, approximately 90% recorded once. What was sequenced was peripheral blood. These receptors were taken from a human donor in a cohort sampled during active COVID-19.

The chain carries TRBV19 and TRBJ1-5, with TRBD1 identical over 7 bases. This CDR3 has 15 residues. Germline V gives CDR1 LNHDA, CDR2 SQIVND (reference sequence). V was clipped by 6 bases and J by 0 bases; unmatched bases: 5. The CDR3 sequence: CASRKQGNSNQPQHF. The CDR3 coding sequence is TGTGCCAGTAGAAAACAGGGGAATAGCAATCAGCCCCAGCATTTT.

The V call is TRBV2, the J call TRBJ2-7; 9 bases line up with TRBD2. The CDR3 consists of 14 residues. The trim removed 4 bases at V and 3 bases at J, leaving 4 bases unmatched. The germline V gene encodes CDR1 SNHLY and CDR2 FYNNEI. The CDR3 bases are TGTGCCAGCAGTGGTTGGCGGGAGGGCTACGAGCAGTACTTC. It translates to CASSGWREGYEQYF.

This chain joins TRBV9 and TRBJ2-3, with 7 bases fitting TRBD2. The V segment lost 3 bases and the J segment 0 bases; nucleotides outside the gene matches: 7. The CDR3 length is 16 residues. The germline V gene has CDR1 SGDLS and CDR2 YYNGEE. CDR3 in amino acids: CASSAPLGLSTDTQYF. For the CDR3, the DNA is TGTGCCAGCAGCGCCCCCTTGGGACTAAGCACAGATACGCAGTATTTT.

V usage is TRBV20-1 and J usage is TRBJ2-7, with 8 bases that match TRBD1. V was pared by 3 bases and J by 5 bases, with 0 bases of the junction left unmatched. CDR1 is DFQATT and CDR2 is SNEGSKA in the germline V gene (reference sequence). The CDR3 consists of 11 residues. For the CDR3, the DNA is TGCAGTGCTAGGACAGGGGACGAGCAGTACTTC. Its translation: CSARTGDEQYF.

The rearrangement uses TRBV10-3 and TRBJ2-1, with unresolved D. The V end lost 7 bases, the J end lost 1 base, and 17 bases lay between the germline ends. The length of the CDR3 is 16 residues. CDR1 and CDR2 from the germline V gene are ENHRY and SYGVKD. The CDR3 here is CAITGTTKISYNEQFF. The CDR3 DNA follows: TGTGCCATCACTGGTACGACAAAAATATCCTACAATGAGCAGTTCTTC.